This TCR beta chain was profiled in a study of cytomegalovirus exposure and HLA in healthy donors. General study results and limits: There were reportedly fewer N-insertions in an Asian-associated ancestry cluster than the roughly 610-donor mean, in a later analysis. Researchers catalogued approximately 160 TCR beta chains as cytomegalovirus-associated.

Use of 60 Vbeta and 13 Jbeta primers characterized the PCR. TCRdb keeps only in-frame clones here, not all; method: immunoSEQ multiplex PCR. The data contain roughly 160,000 clones, 77% of them seen just once; the ten biggest clones take up 1.5% to 2%. After removal of 4 bases from V and 8 bases from J, the junction contained 7 bases not matched to a gene. The V gene's germline CDR1 is SEHNR and CDR2 FQNEAQ (reference sequence). CDR3 length: 14 amino acids. This clone showed up just once. The antigen is unknown. This TCR came from a woman in her thirties in good health and CMV-seronegative. Sequenced input: PBMCs. This chain links TRBV7-9 with TRBJ1-3, with 8 bases lining up with TRBD1. CDR3 bases: TGTGCCAGCAGCTACGGACAGGGAGAATACACCATATATTTT. The encoded protein is CASSYGQGEYTIYF.